The rows below give T cell receptor beta chains drawn from one sample of a study of vaccination effects on CD4 cells after COVID-19. No antigen has been identified for these receptors. The table came from immunoSEQ multiplex PCR; TCRdb's copy has only in-frame clones and leaves some out. The sample has 35,000 to 55,000 clones; approximately 72% are singletons. The specimen was CD4+ T cells from PBMCs cultured with a peptide pool, collected before COVID-19 vaccination. These receptors were collected from a human donor who had a prior SARS-CoV-2 infection. CDR3s include the opening cysteine and the closing phenylalanine or tryptophan. D genes are given only for firm matches. Clone size is shown for a subset of rows, as once, few, many or a class of expanded clone.

d_call	v_call	clone_size	j_call	cdr3_nt	cdr3_aa
TRBD1	TRBV13	once	TRBJ2-7	TGTGCCAGCAGCCCCCCGGGACAGGGGACCTACGAGCAGTACTTC	CASSPPGQGTYEQYF
.	TRBV5-1	once	TRBJ2-2	TGCGCCAGCAGCTTATACAGGGACACCGGGGAGCTGTTTTTT	CASSLYRDTGELFF
TRBD2	TRBV5-1	once	TRBJ2-2	TGCGCCAGCAGCACGGGGACTAGCGGGAGGGCCGGGACCGGGGAGCTGTTTTTT	CASSTGTSGRAGTGELFF
.	TRBV18	.	TRBJ1-6	TGTGCCAGCTCAGGCGGGATGGGTTCACCCCTCCACTTT	CASSGGMGSPLHF
.	TRBV19	once	TRBJ1-6	TGTGCCAGTAGTATAGAGGGGGCGCGGAATTCACCCCTCCACTTT	CASSIEGARNSPLHF
TRBD2	TRBV9	.	TRBJ2-4	TGTGCCAGCAGCGTAGAGCCTCTCCAGGGACTAGCGGGAGTCCCAAACATTCAGTACTTC	CASSVEPLQGLAGVPNIQYF
.	TRBV18	.	TRBJ1-2	TGTGCCAGCTCACCTTCAGGTGATTCTACAGGCTACACCTTC	CASSPSGDSTGYTF
TRBD2	TRBV5-1	few	TRBJ2-1	TGCGCCAGCAGCTTGGGGAGCGGGAAGGGGAATGAGCAGTTCTTC	CASSLGSGKGNEQFF
.	TRBV4-1	.	TRBJ1-6	TGCGCCAGCAGCCAGGACGCTTATTCACCCCTCCACTTT	CASSQDAYSPLHF
.	TRBV6-5	.	TRBJ1-5	TGTGCCAGCAGTTCCCGCCAAAGCTGGAGCAATCAGCCCCAGCATTTT	CASSSRQSWSNQPQHF
.	TRBV14	.	TRBJ1-1	TGTGCCAGCAGCAGATACACAGGACTCATGAACACTGAAGCTTTCTTT	CASSRYTGLMNTEAFF
TRBD1	TRBV3-1/TRBV3-2	once	TRBJ2-3	TGTGCCAGCACCCCAAGTACCGGGACAGTCACAGATACGCAGTATTTT	CASTPSTGTVTDTQYF
.	TRBV27	.	TRBJ2-1	TGTGCCAGCAGTGGCCTCGGGACACAATACAATGAGCAGTTCTTC	CASSGLGTQYNEQFF
TRBD1	TRBV6-5	.	TRBJ2-1	TGTGCCAGCAGTTATCAGGACAGGGTAGGGTACAATGAGCAGTTCTTC	CASSYQDRVGYNEQFF
.	TRBV7-3	.	TRBJ2-1	TGTGCCAGCAGCTCCGACGCCTCCTACAATGAGCAGTTCTTC	CASSSDASYNEQFF
.	TRBV7-2	.	TRBJ1-4	TGTGCCAGCAGCCAACTAGGTGAAAAACTGTTTTTT	CASSQLGEKLFF
.	TRBV5-5	.	TRBJ1-2	TGTGCCAGCAGCCCGACTGGTGGCCGATATAACTATGGCTACACCTTC	CASSPTGGRYNYGYTF
.	TRBV18	once	TRBJ2-3	TGTGCCAGCTCACCCCCGACTAGTCTCCACGCAGATACGCAGTATTTT	CASSPPTSLHADTQYF
.	TRBV6-6	few	TRBJ2-2	TGTGCCAGCAACGTACAGGGAGACACCGGGGAGCTGTTTTTT	CASNVQGDTGELFF
.	TRBV29-1	once	TRBJ2-5	TGCAGCGCAGCACAGGGAGAGACCCAGTACTTC	CSAAQGETQYF
.	TRBV5-1	.	TRBJ1-1	TGCGCCAGCAGCTTGGTCGCGAACACTGAAGCTTTCTTT	CASSLVANTEAFF
.	TRBV11-3	.	TRBJ2-3	TGTGCCAGCAGCTTAGTAGCGTCTAGCACAGATACGCAGTATTTT	CASSLVASSTDTQYF
.	TRBV30	few	TRBJ1-6	TGTGCCTGGAGAAATTTGGAGGATTCACCCCTCCACTTT	CAWRNLEDSPLHF
.	TRBV5-8	once	TRBJ1-5	TGTGCCAGCAGCTTGACCTTAAATCAGCCCCAGCATTTT	CASSLTLNQPQHF
TRBD2	TRBV7-3	.	TRBJ2-3	TGTGCCAGCAGCCTCGGACTAGCGGGAGACACAGATACGCAGTATTTT	CASSLGLAGDTDTQYF
TRBD1	TRBV11-2	.	TRBJ1-4	TGTGCCAGCAGCCCAACCGGGACAGTGGGTGAAAAACTGTTTTTT	CASSPTGTVGEKLFF
.	TRBV20-1	.	TRBJ2-3	TGCAGTGCTCAATTTGGAGATACGCAGTATTTT	CSAQFGDTQYF
.	TRBV7-3	.	TRBJ2-3	TGTGCCAGCAGCTTTTCACACGCCACAGATACGCAGTATTTT	CASSFSHATDTQYF
TRBD2	TRBV5-1	.	TRBJ2-1	TGCGCCAGCAGCTGGGGGGGGACTAGCGGGGTGATCAATGAGCAGTTCTTC	CASSWGGTSGVINEQFF
TRBD2	TRBV27	.	TRBJ2-1	TGTGCCAGCAGTTTAGTTGGACTAGCGGGGCACAATGAGCAGTTCTTC	CASSLVGLAGHNEQFF
.	TRBV7-9	once	TRBJ1-5	TGTGCCAGCAGCTTAGGAGCAGGTCAAGGCCAGCATTTT	CASSLGAGQGQHF
TRBD2	TRBV5-4	.	TRBJ2-1	TGTGCCAGCAGCTTTCCCGGGACTAGCGGCTACAATGAGCAGTTCTTC	CASSFPGTSGYNEQFF
TRBD1	TRBV2	few	TRBJ1-5	TGTGCCAGCAGGTCGGGACAGTTCTGGCAGCCCCAGCATTTT	CASRSGQFWQPQHF
.	TRBV2	.	TRBJ2-1	TGTGCCAGCAGTGGCTCCCCTTACAATGAGCAGTTCTTC	CASSGSPYNEQFF
TRBD2	TRBV9	.	TRBJ2-3	TGTGCCAGCAGCGTAGAGGCGGGAGGCCTTAGCACAGATACGCAGTATTTT	CASSVEAGGLSTDTQYF
.	TRBV7-2	.	TRBJ1-1	TGTGCCAGCAGCTTAGATCCTTACACTGAAGCTTTCTTT	CASSLDPYTEAFF
.	TRBV30	.	TRBJ1-6	TGTGCCTGGGACAGAAATAATTCACCCCTCCACTTT	CAWDRNNSPLHF
.	TRBV7-8	once	TRBJ2-3	TGTGCCAGCAGCTTCGCCACGGGCAGAGTGGGAGATACGCAGTATTTT	CASSFATGRVGDTQYF
.	TRBV6-1	.	TRBJ2-3	TGTGCCAGCAGTGAAATTACATGGGCAGATACGCAGTATTTT	CASSEITWADTQYF
TRBD2	TRBV5-1	.	TRBJ2-1	TGCGCCAGCAGCTTGGACGGGGGGGGCTACAATGAGCAGTTCTTC	CASSLDGGGYNEQFF
.	TRBV20-1	once	TRBJ2-7	TGCAGTGCTAGTCTTTCGGCGGGGGCCCCCTTTAGGGCCTACGAGCAGTACTTC	CSASLSAGAPFRAYEQYF
TRBD1	TRBV6-5	.	TRBJ1-1	TGTGCCAGCAGCGACAGGGGGCGGAACACTGAAGCTTTCTTT	CASSDRGRNTEAFF
.	TRBV11-1	.	TRBJ2-7	TGTGCCAGCAGCAATACCTACGAGCAGTACTTC	CASSNTYEQYF
TRBD1	TRBV5-1	.	TRBJ1-1	TGCGCCAGCAGCTGGGACAGGATGAACACTGAAGCTTTCTTT	CASSWDRMNTEAFF
.	TRBV5-4	.	TRBJ2-1	TGTGCCAGCAGCCGCGAAGGGGAGTCACGCAATGAGCAGTTCTTC	CASSREGESRNEQFF
.	TRBV6-5	once	TRBJ2-5	TGTGCCAGCAGGACTAATGCGGAGACCCAGTACTTC	CASRTNAETQYF
TRBD1	TRBV5-4	.	TRBJ2-5	TGTGCCAGCAGCCGACGGACAGGGAAAGGAGAGACCCAGTACTTC	CASSRRTGKGETQYF
TRBD2	TRBV18	.	TRBJ2-2	TGTGCCAGCTCACCACTAGCGGGATCGAACACCGGGGAGCTGTTTTTT	CASSPLAGSNTGELFF
TRBD2	TRBV2	.	TRBJ2-7	TGTGCCAGCAGTGTAACGGGAGGGCCGGTCGAGCAGTACTTC	CASSVTGGPVEQYF
.	TRBV18	.	TRBJ2-7	TGTGCCAGCTCACGAACCAGGGGGGCAAGCTCCTACGAGCAGTACTTC	CASSRTRGASSYEQYF
TRBD1	TRBV3-1/TRBV3-2	.	TRBJ1-5	TGTGCCAGCAGCCCCGCGGGACAGGGTTACAATCAGCCCCAGCATTTT	CASSPAGQGYNQPQHF